A selection of T cell receptor beta chains follows, all from one sample in a study of blood T cell repertoires in COVID-19. The assay was immunoSEQ multiplex PCR, and TCRdb's table has in-frame clones only and misses some. The sample yields about 150,000 clones, roughly nine tenths seen once. Sequencing used peripheral blood. The receptors were gathered from a man aged 50-60 years with acute or convalescent COVID-19. Each CDR3 is given with its conserved first and last residue. A D gene is named only where the DNA matches it firmly. Expanded clones are given a class, and other clones once, few, many or no size at all.

d_call clone_size j_call v_call cdr3_nt cdr3_aa
TRBD1 . TRBJ1-5 TRBV24-1 TGTGCCACCAGTGACACGACAGGGGATCCTAGCAATCAGCCCCAGCATTTT CATSDTTGDPSNQPQHF
. . TRBJ2-5 TRBV7-9 TGTGCCAGCAGCCCAGGCCAGGTGTACCAAGAGACCCAGTACTTC CASSPGQVYQETQYF
TRBD1 . TRBJ2-7 TRBV6-5 TGTGCCAGCAGGGGACCGGGACAGTCGACTTACGAGCAGTACTTC CASRGPGQSTYEQYF
. . TRBJ2-1 TRBV4-1 TGCGCCAGCAGCCCCCGCGACTGGTATGGAAATGAGCAGTTCTTC CASSPRDWYGNEQFF
. . TRBJ2-4 TRBV19 TGTGCCAGTAGTATAGACGCTACAGGGTTAGCCAAAAACATTCAGTACTTC CASSIDATGLAKNIQYF
. . TRBJ2-2 TRBV6-5 TGTGCCAGCAGTTACTACGGGGGGCGGGGCACCGGGGAGCTGTTTTTT CASSYYGGRGTGELFF
TRBD1 . TRBJ1-2 TRBV6-1 TGTGCCAGCAGTGAGCGCGGGACAGCCCCTTATGGCTACACCTTC CASSERGTAPYGYTF
. . TRBJ2-7 TRBV15 TGTGCCACCAGCAGACGGGGGGACACTTACGAGCAGTACTTC CATSRRGDTYEQYF
TRBD2 . TRBJ2-1 TRBV19 TGTGCCAGTAGTAGCGGGGGAGCCTACAATGAGCAGTTCTTC CASSSGGAYNEQFF
. . TRBJ1-4 TRBV28 TGTGCCAGCAGTTTACCAGGACTCGAAAAACTGTTTTTT CASSLPGLEKLFF
. . TRBJ1-4 TRBV6-5 TGTGCCAGCAGTAGGACAGCTATTAATGAAAAACTGTTTTTT CASSRTAINEKLFF
TRBD1 once TRBJ2-3 TRBV6-4 TGTGCCAGCAGTGAGGGGACAGGGGGAGCGCACAGCACAGATACGCAGTATTTT CASSEGTGGAHSTDTQYF
. few TRBJ2-5 TRBV2 TGTGCCAGCAGGAACTACGAGACCCAGTACTTC CASRNYETQYF
. few TRBJ2-2 TRBV2 TGTGCCAGCAGTGCCGGCAGGCCGGGGACCGGGGAGCTGTTTTTT CASSAGRPGTGELFF
. once TRBJ2-3 TRBV6-1 TGTGCCAGCAGTGAGTGGCAAAACACAGATACGCAGTATTTT CASSEWQNTDTQYF
. . TRBJ1-2 TRBV25-1 TGTGCCAGCAGTCTGCGGGGGGAATCCTATGGCTACACCTTC CASSLRGESYGYTF
TRBD1 . TRBJ1-5 TRBV10-1 TGCGCCAGCAGTGACTCAGGGGGGAATCAGCCCCAGCATTTT CASSDSGGNQPQHF
TRBD1 . TRBJ2-1 TRBV7-8 TGTGCCAGCAGCACATACAGGGGGAATGAGCAGTTCTTC CASSTYRGNEQFF
. . TRBJ1-3 TRBV5-1 TGCGCCAGCAGCTTCCAGGGTCTTGGAAACACCATATATTTT CASSFQGLGNTIYF
. . TRBJ2-7 TRBV2 TGTGCCAGGGGGGGACCGACCCACGAGCAGTACTTC CARGGPTHEQYF
. . TRBJ1-1 TRBV5-4 TGTGCCAGCAGCTTGGAAGGACACAAGTCGAACACTGAAGCTTTCTTT CASSLEGHKSNTEAFF
. . TRBJ2-3 TRBV5-6 TGTGCCAGCAGCTGGGGCGAAGGGGTCGGTGCTAGCACAGATACGCAGTATTTT CASSWGEGVGASTDTQYF
TRBD1 . TRBJ1-2 TRBV27 TGTGCCAGCAGTTTATTCTCCGTTGGCAGGGGGCAGGACTATGGCTACACCTTC CASSLFSVGRGQDYGYTF
. . TRBJ1-1 TRBV9 TGTGCCAGCAGCGCTTACGGGTCCCTACGCATGAACACTGAAGCTTTCTTT CASSAYGSLRMNTEAFF
. . TRBJ1-6 TRBV5-1 TGCGCCAGCAGCCCCGGACAGATTAATTCACCCCTCCACTTT CASSPGQINSPLHF